The clone carrying this TCR beta chain is a singleton in its sample. The authors took blood RNA from unsorted whole blood and also extracted germline DNA. This sample was included in a study of tumor-infiltrating lymphocytes in primary liver carcinoma. Study-level information: Subjects presented with primary liver carcinoma managed by surgical resection. Staging of the tumors gave T1-T3 N0M0, with widths of roughly 4.2 to 10 cm.

Germline CDR1 and CDR2: LGHNA and YNFKEQ. The CDR3 consists of 13 residues. The researchers produced TCR beta cDNA from about 510 ng total RNA with a constant-region primer. Libraries for TCR beta were built through three nested multiplex PCR rounds, which together made up a slightly modified ARM-PCR procedure. Researchers ran the first two PCR rounds for approximately 10 cycles each with TRBV1-TRBV30 forward primers and a C-beta reverse primer. Using its own MiXCR run on the multiplex PCR reads, TCRdb lists one record per CDR3 protein. The sample includes approximately 330,000 distinct CDR3 sequences, 65% seen only once; the top ten take 5.5% to 7%.

The specimen was peripheral blood. The TCR sequence derives from a man in his forties or fifties with primary liver carcinoma and hepatitis B virus infection. V and J are TRBV4-2 and TRBJ2-7; weak D call: TRBD1 (5 bases). CDR3 DNA: TGTGTCACCAGCCAAGGGGTTCAGACGGAGCAGTACTTC. Translating gives CVTSQGVQTEQYF.